This TCR beta chain comes out of a study of CD8+CD57+ T cells in acquired aplastic anemia. The overall study: Yields of DNA that came from sorted CD4+ and CD8+ cells averaged about 3.4 ug. Regarding the study as a whole: Twenty-nine sequences, all CD8+ CDR3, were shared between patients and controls. No significant patient-versus-control difference appeared in CD8+ Simpson's diversity.

In this sample, this clonotype turned up many times. Its antigen remains unknown. Trimming pared 0 bases from V and 4 bases from J, leaving 12 bases between. Looked up from germline, CDR1 is DFQATT and CDR2 is SNEGSKA (reference sequence). The CDR3 extends over 14 amino acids. CD8+CD57+ cell expansion, shown by flow cytometry, had occurred in the patients selected for sequencing. The patients, all of them, had severe acquired aplastic anemia. The TCR beta profiling, which covered VDJ combination and CDR3 sequence, was carried out using genomic DNA as the template. TCRdb re-analysed the reads in MiXCR, keeping a single row per CDR3 protein. This table holds 200,000 to 250,000 distinct CDR3 sequences, 40% to 50% found once.

The sequencing sample was made of sorted CD4+, CD8+, or CD8+CD57+ T cells (not recorded which) from PBMCs. The sequence was collected from a human donor with aplastic anemia. The chain recombines TRBV20-1 with TRBJ1-2, with D uncertain. CDR3 residues: CSARDKDVSYGYTF. CDR3 nucleotides: TGCAGTGCTAGAGATAAGGATGTTTCCTATGGCTACACCTTC.